This T cell receptor beta chain derives from a study of Graves' ophthalmopathy and Graves' hyperthyroidism. Overall study results and limits: Blood contained most expanded thyroid clonotypes exceeding 0.001 frequency. The model predicted progression of ophthalmopathy with a sensitivity of about 70%, and its specificity was about 76%.

Per the germline V gene, CDR1 is MDHEN and CDR2 is SYDVKM. Trimming shortened V by 6 bases and J by 0 bases, and 5 bases separated the two germline ends. The CDR3 sequence is 12 residues long. CDR3 regions of TCR beta were amplified from RNA transcripts. An initial RT-PCR round employing HTBI primers preceded a second-round multiplex PCR. TCRdb reprocessed the multiplex PCR reads via MiXCR and lists one record per CDR3 protein. The table records under 200,000 distinct CDR3 sequences, about 40% of them present only once. To note about this clonotype: The antigen is unknown.

The diagnostic workup employed clinical symptoms, serum thyroxine, TRAb, thyroid ultrasound and orbital computed tomography. PBMCs came from more than 8 ml of fresh peripheral blood. The chain recombines TRBV28 with TRBJ1-1, with D unclear. This sequence was found in a woman aged 40 to 50 with Graves' ophthalmopathy. Source material: peripheral blood. The CDR3 DNA is TGTGCCAGCAGGGACCTGAACACTGAAGCTTTCTTT. This gives the protein CASRDLNTEAFF.